This T cell receptor beta chain was sequenced for a study of T cell responses to AZD1222 COVID-19 vaccine. In the study overall: Second doses that came at about 4 or about 12 weeks were put together.

Whole-study findings and limits: Following two doses of AZD1222, Spike-specific TCR breadth and depth rose.

Per the germline V gene, CDR1 is SQVTM and CDR2 is ANQGSEA. CDR3 size: 14 residues. V shed 5 bases and J 8 bases; nucleotides not matched to a gene: 12. A remark on this clone: Antigen: not known.

Profiled with immunoSEQ multiplex PCR; TCRdb holds only in-frame clones, not every one. The table has about 110,000 clones, around 89% seen once. The chain recombines TRBV29-1 with TRBJ2-1, with 7 bases identical to TRBD1. This specimen was peripheral blood, taken on day 0 of AZD1222 vaccination. The clonotype originates from an adult in good health. In DNA form, the CDR3 reads TGCAGCGTTCCCAGACAGGGTTCGGGGTATGAGCAGTTCTTC. Its translation: CSVPRQGSGYEQFF.